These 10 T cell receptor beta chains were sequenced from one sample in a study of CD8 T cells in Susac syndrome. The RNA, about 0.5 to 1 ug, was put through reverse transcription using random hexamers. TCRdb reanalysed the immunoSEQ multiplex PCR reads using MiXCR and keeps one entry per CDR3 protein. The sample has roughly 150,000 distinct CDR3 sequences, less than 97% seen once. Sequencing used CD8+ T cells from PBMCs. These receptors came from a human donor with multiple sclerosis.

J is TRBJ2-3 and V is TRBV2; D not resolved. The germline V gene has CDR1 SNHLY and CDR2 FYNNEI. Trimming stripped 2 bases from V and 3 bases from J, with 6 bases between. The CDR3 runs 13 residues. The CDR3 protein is CASSEKSTDTQYF. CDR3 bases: TGTGCCAGCAGTGAAAAGTCGACAGATACGCAGTATTTT.

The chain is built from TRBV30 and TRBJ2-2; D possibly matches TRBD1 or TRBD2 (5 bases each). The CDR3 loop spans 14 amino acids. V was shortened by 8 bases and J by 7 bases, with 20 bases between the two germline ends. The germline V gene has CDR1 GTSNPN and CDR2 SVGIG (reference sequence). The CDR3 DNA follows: TGTGCCGCCATCGGGACGGGTGGAGGCGGGGAGCTGTTTTTT. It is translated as CAAIGTGGGGELFF.

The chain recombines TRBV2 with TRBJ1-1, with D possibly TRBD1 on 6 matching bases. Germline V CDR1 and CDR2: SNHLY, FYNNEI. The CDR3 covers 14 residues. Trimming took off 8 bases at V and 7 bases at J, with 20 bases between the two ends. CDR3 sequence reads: CASGEEGQGYEAFF. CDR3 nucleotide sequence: TGTGCCAGCGGGGAGGAGGGGCAGGGGTATGAAGCTTTCTTT.

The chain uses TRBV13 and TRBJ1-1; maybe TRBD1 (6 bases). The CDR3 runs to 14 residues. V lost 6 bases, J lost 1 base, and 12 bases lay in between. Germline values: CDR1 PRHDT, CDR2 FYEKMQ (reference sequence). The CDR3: CASRSTGSNTEAFF. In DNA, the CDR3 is TGTGCCAGCAGGAGTACAGGGTCGAACACTGAAGCTTTCTTT.

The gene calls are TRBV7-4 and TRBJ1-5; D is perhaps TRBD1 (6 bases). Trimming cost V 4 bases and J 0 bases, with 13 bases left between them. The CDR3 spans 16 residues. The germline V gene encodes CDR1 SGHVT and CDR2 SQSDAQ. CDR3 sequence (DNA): TGTGCCAGCAGCTCACCCAAGGACAGTAGCAATCAGCCCCAGCATTTT. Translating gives CASSSPKDSSNQPQHF.

The CDR3 sequence is CSVEDRGPQETQYF. DNA for the CDR3: TGCAGCGTTGAAGATAGGGGTCCTCAAGAGACCCAGTACTTC. J is TRBJ2-5 and V is TRBV29-1; weak D call: TRBD1 (5 bases). Looked up from germline, CDR1 is SQVTM and CDR2 is ANQGSEA. This CDR3 has 14 residues. Trimming removed 0 bases at V and 2 bases at J, with 10 bases between.

The CDR3 bases are TGCAGTGCTAGTTGGGGCGGAGAATATGGCTACACCTTC. It codes for CSASWGGEYGYTF. The genes are TRBV20-1 and TRBJ1-2, with a weak D call TRBD1 (5 bases). Germline CDR1 is DFQATT and CDR2 is SNEGSKA (reference sequence). CDR3 length: 13 amino acids. Trimming took 3 bases from V and 5 from J, leaving 13 bases between them.

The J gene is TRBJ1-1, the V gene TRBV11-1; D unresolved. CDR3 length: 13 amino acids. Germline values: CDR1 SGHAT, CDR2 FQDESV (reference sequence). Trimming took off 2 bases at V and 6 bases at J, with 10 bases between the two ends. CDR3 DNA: TGTGCCAGCAGCTTAAGGGATTTTGCTGAAGCTTTCTTT. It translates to CASSLRDFAEAFF.

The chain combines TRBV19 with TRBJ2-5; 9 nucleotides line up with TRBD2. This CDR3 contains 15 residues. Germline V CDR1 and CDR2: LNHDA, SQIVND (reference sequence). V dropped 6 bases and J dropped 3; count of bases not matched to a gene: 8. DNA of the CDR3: TGTGCCAGTAGCGCCGGGACTAGCTCAAAAGAGACCCAGTACTTC. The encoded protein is CASSAGTSSKETQYF.

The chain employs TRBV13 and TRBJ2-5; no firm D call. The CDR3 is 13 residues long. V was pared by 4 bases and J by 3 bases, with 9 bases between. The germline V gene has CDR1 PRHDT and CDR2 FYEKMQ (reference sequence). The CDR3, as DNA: TGTGCCAGCAGCTCACGCCCAAAAGAGACCCAGTACTTC. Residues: CASSSRPKETQYF.